The rows below give T cell receptor beta chains drawn from one sample of a study of blood T cell repertoires in COVID-19. Generated by immunoSEQ multiplex PCR, the TCRdb table keeps only in-frame clones and is missing some. The profile covers 150,000 to 200,000 clones, with roughly nine tenths appearing a single time and 1.5% to 2% taken by the ten largest. Input material: peripheral blood. These receptors came from a man aged 18-30 years who had recovered from COVID-19. Each CDR3 is given with its conserved first and last residue. Each record gives: V gene, J gene, CDR3 protein.

>TRBV7-3|TRBJ2-2
CASSLTILAGVPGELFF
>TRBV19|TRBJ1-1
CASSRLHRGPWGEAFF
>TRBV13|TRBJ1-4
CASSHSQSGQNNEKLFF
>TRBV6-2/TRBV6-3|TRBJ1-2
CASSYSKALGAYGYTF
>TRBV27|TRBJ1-1
CASSYGGLNTEAFF
>TRBV5-6|TRBJ1-1
CASSLFRGRDLNTEAFF
>TRBV9|TRBJ2-2
CASSSTGSGELFF
>TRBV4-1|TRBJ1-4
CASSQAPRGEKLFF
>TRBV5-4|TRBJ2-5
CASSFWDSETQYF
>TRBV10-3|TRBJ2-1
CAISEQDRGRNEQFF
>TRBV7-2|TRBJ2-5
CASSPDRSQETQYF
>TRBV5-5|TRBJ1-3
CASSQAREPIYF
>TRBV7-2|TRBJ2-2
CASTPLRLAGVTTGELFF